A selection of T cell receptor beta chains follows, all from one sample in a study of T cell repertoires in cytomegalovirus infection. TCRdb fed the reads into MiXCR, producing one record per CDR3 protein. The top ten hold 27% of the sample, which has over 150,000 distinct CDR3 sequences, approximately 15% seen once. Material for sequencing was PBMCs. All receptors come from a human donor in good health (CMV status not recorded). Some clones in this sample may be carry-over from other donors' samples. Both conserved end residues are part of each CDR3. Fields, in order: V gene, clone size, J gene, D gene, CDR3 DNA, CDR3 protein. A D gene is named only where the DNA matches it firmly. Size is omitted from some rows. Given values are once, few, many or a class for expanded clones.

TRBV29-1	many	TRBJ1-1	TRBD1	TGCAGCGTTTTGGACAGGGGGAGAAGAATGAACACTGAAGCTTTCTTT	CSVLDRGRRMNTEAFF
TRBV10-1	-	TRBJ1-1	TRBD1	TGCGCCAGCACTAACAGGGGTTTGAACACTGAAGCTTTCTTT	CASTNRGLNTEAFF
TRBV7-2	many	TRBJ2-3	-	TGTGCCAGCAGCCTCCGTGATCGGGAAGCGTCAGATACGCAGTATTTT	CASSLRDREASDTQYF
TRBV28	-	TRBJ1-2	-	TGTGCCAGCAGTTTCGCCTCTTTTAAGGGCTACACCTTC	CASSFASFKGYTF
TRBV19	-	TRBJ1-5	TRBD1	TGTGCCAGTAGTGTCGACAGGGGCGGGAATCAGCCCCAGCATTTT	CASSVDRGGNQPQHF
TRBV20-1	few	TRBJ2-7	TRBD2	TGCAGTGCTAGAGGAAGTAGCGGGACCTACGAGCAGTACTTC	CSARGSSGTYEQYF
TRBV28	many	TRBJ2-1	TRBD2	TGTGCCAGCAGTTTGAGCGGGGCCTGGAATGAGCAGTTCTTC	CASSLSGAWNEQFF
TRBV7-2	many	TRBJ2-1	-	TGTGCCAGCAGAGATGGGGGCCTTAATTCGTACAATGAGCAGTTCTTC	CASRDGGLNSYNEQFF
TRBV7-2	many	TRBJ2-7	-	TGTGCCAGCAGCCCGAGAAGGATTCAAACCTACGAGCAGTACTTC	CASSPRRIQTYEQYF
TRBV30	-	TRBJ2-1	-	TGTGCCTGGAGTGAGGACCGCCATGAGCAGTTCTTC	CAWSEDRHEQFF
TRBV30	-	TRBJ1-5	-	TGTGCCTGGAGTCAGGATAGCAATCAGCCCCAGCATTTT	CAWSQDSNQPQHF
TRBV7-9	few	TRBJ2-1	TRBD1	TGTGCCAGCAGAAAAGACAGGGCAGGCCCATTTCATGAGCAGTTCTTC	CASRKDRAGPFHEQFF
TRBV12-3/TRBV12-4	-	TRBJ2-5	-	TGTGCCAGCAGTTTCAGGGAAGAGACCCAGTACTTC	CASSFREETQYF
TRBV6-2/TRBV6-3	-	TRBJ2-7	-	TGTGCCAGCGGCGACGAGCAGTACTTC	CASGDEQYF
TRBV18	few	TRBJ2-1	TRBD2	TGTGCCAGCTCAAGACTAGCGGGAGGTGAGCAGTTCTTC	CASSRLAGGEQFF
TRBV10-3	many	TRBJ1-4	-	TGTGCCACCCGTAGGGACCTTAATGAAAAACTGTTTTTT	CATRRDLNEKLFF
TRBV5-1	-	TRBJ1-5	-	TGCGCCAGCAGCTTTAATGGTCAGCCCCAGCATTTT	CASSFNGQPQHF
TRBV19	-	TRBJ2-2	TRBD1	TGTGCCAGTAGTTTCAGGGGGCGCGTCACCGGGGAGCTGTTTTTT	CASSFRGRVTGELFF
TRBV20-1	few	TRBJ2-7	TRBD2	TGCAGTGCGAAGCGGGACTCCTACGAGCAGTACTTC	CSAKRDSYEQYF
TRBV5-1	few	TRBJ2-5	-	TGCGCCAGCAGCTTGGGGGCGGTAGGACAGTCCCAAGAGACCCAGTACTTC	CASSLGAVGQSQETQYF
TRBV7-9	many	TRBJ2-7	-	TGTGCCAGCAGGTCCTCCTACGAGCAGTACTTC	CASRSSYEQYF
TRBV7-9	few	TRBJ1-2	-	TGTGCCAGCAGTTTCAACGGGGTAGCGCGAGGCTACACCTTC	CASSFNGVARGYTF
TRBV7-3	-	TRBJ2-1	-	TGTGCCAGCAGCTTATACGGGGGATCGTACAATGAGCAGTTCTTC	CASSLYGGSYNEQFF
TRBV20-1	-	TRBJ1-1	-	TGCAGTGCTAGAGGAGGGGGGATGAACACTGAAGCTTTCTTT	CSARGGGMNTEAFF
TRBV7-8	many	TRBJ2-5	-	TGTGCCAGCAGCCCGGACAGCGTAACCCAAGAGACCCAGTACTTC	CASSPDSVTQETQYF
TRBV7-9	many	TRBJ2-7	-	TGTGCCAGCAGCTTAGGATTTAGCGGTTACTCCTACGAGCAGTACTTC	CASSLGFSGYSYEQYF
TRBV12-3/TRBV12-4	many	TRBJ2-4	-	TGTGCCAGCAGCGCGGAGGACATTCAGTACTTC	CASSAEDIQYF
TRBV14	many	TRBJ2-5	-	TGTGCCAGCAGCCAGACCTCCGGGATCAGACGAGAGACCCAGTACTTC	CASSQTSGIRRETQYF
TRBV6-2/TRBV6-3	few	TRBJ2-7	TRBD1	TGTGCCAGCAGTAAACTCCCGGGACAGGGATTCTACGAGCAGTACTTC	CASSKLPGQGFYEQYF
TRBV29-1	-	TRBJ2-1	TRBD1	TGCAGCGTTGCGACAGGGGCCGTCAATGAGCAGTTCTTC	CSVATGAVNEQFF
TRBV7-8	many	TRBJ2-3	TRBD2	TGTGCCAGCAGCCCGCTAGCGGGGGGAGGGGATACGCAGTATTTT	CASSPLAGGGDTQYF
TRBV4-3	-	TRBJ1-5	-	TGCGCCAGCAGCCAGGATGACACGAACAATCAGCCCCAGCATTTT	CASSQDDTNNQPQHF
TRBV28	few	TRBJ1-2	-	TGTGCCAGCAGTTTCGGGCAGAACTATGGCTACACCTTC	CASSFGQNYGYTF
TRBV11-1	few	TRBJ1-2	TRBD1	TGTGCCAGCAGCCCCCCCGGACAGGGGGCGCCGGGCTACACCTTC	CASSPPGQGAPGYTF
TRBV20-1	-	TRBJ2-5	-	TGCAGTGCTAGTACGGGAGAGACCCAGTACTTC	CSASTGETQYF
TRBV5-1	few	TRBJ2-5	TRBD2	TGCGCCAGCAGCCGGGGGACTAGCGGGCAAGAGACCCAGTACTTC	CASSRGTSGQETQYF
TRBV6-2/TRBV6-3	many	TRBJ2-1	-	TGTGCCAGCAAAAACAGGGTAGGGGAGCAGTTCTTC	CASKNRVGEQFF
TRBV9	-	TRBJ2-1	-	TGTGCCAGCAGCGTAGGAGGTCACAATGAGCAGTTCTTC	CASSVGGHNEQFF
TRBV5-4	many	TRBJ2-7	-	TGTGCCAGCAGCTTGGCCGCAGGGGGGCCCTACGAGCAGTACTTC	CASSLAAGGPYEQYF
TRBV10-3	-	TRBJ1-4	-	TGTGCCACCAGAGACAGTGCAACTAATGAAAAACTGTTTTTT	CATRDSATNEKLFF
TRBV19	-	TRBJ2-7	-	TGTGCCAGTAGTCCAGCTACCGGGGTTTGGCTCGAGCAGTACTTC	CASSPATGVWLEQYF
TRBV28	many	TRBJ2-1	TRBD2	TGTGCCAGCAGTTCCTCTAGCGGGACTTCCTACAATGAGCAGTTCTTC	CASSSSSGTSYNEQFF
TRBV5-1	few	TRBJ1-1	TRBD1	TGCGCCAGCACCTTCCCGGACAGGGCGAACACTGAAGCTTTCTTT	CASTFPDRANTEAFF
TRBV20-1	-	TRBJ2-7	-	TGCAGTGCTAGAGATCCCGGACGGACCTACGAGCAGTACTTC	CSARDPGRTYEQYF
TRBV2	-	TRBJ2-4	-	TGTGCCAGCAGCGACGCCCAGGGGTCGCCCAAAAACATTCAGTACTTC	CASSDAQGSPKNIQYF